The text below deals with one T cell receptor beta chain. The sample originates from a study of blood T cell repertoires in COVID-19. Background on the study: COVID-19 samples, acute and convalescent, were from the United States, Italy and Spain. The analysed material was cDNA or gDNA that came from T cells, B-cell-depleted T cells, or PBMCs.

The CDR3 loop spans 13 amino acids. The germline V and J ends were trimmed by 3 bases and 5 bases, with 5 bases remaining between them. Germline values: CDR1 LGHDT, CDR2 YNNKEL (reference sequence). Authors' data handling: Amplification of reference gene primers was used by the study to estimate nucleated cell counts. Here immunoSEQ multiplex PCR was the method, and the copy in TCRdb shows in-frame clones only, minus some. V and J calls and clone size are given by that table; D and trimming were obtained from the DNA. The sample yields some 150,000 clones, around 87% seen once. The rearrangement uses TRBV3-1 (or the pseudogene TRBV3-2) and TRBJ1-6, with D hard to call. Sequencing used peripheral blood. The receptor comes from a man aged 50 to 60 who had recovered from COVID-19. The CDR3 spells CASSHLNNSPLHF. The DNA for the CDR3 is TGTGCCAGCAGCCACTTAAATAATTCACCCCTCCACTTT.